This TCR beta chain was sequenced for a study of cytomegalovirus exposure and HLA in healthy donors. Points from the study as a whole: The study assumed roughly uniform donor sequencing depth for presence/absence analyses.

As concerns this clone: The antigen is unknown.

With 60 Vbeta and 13 Jbeta primers, the PCR was carried out. TCRdb's table, derived via immunoSEQ multiplex PCR, lists solely in-frame clones and lacks some. The table shows around 130,000 clones, with roughly 71% occurring only once. Sequenced: PBMCs. The sequence came from a woman aged 45-65 years in good health and CMV-seropositive.

This CDR3 reads CASSDWGGYTDTQYF. The CDR3 nucleotides read TGTGCCAGCAGTGACTGGGGCGGTTACACAGATACGCAGTATTTT. This rearrangement joins TRBV2 to TRBJ2-3; tentative D call: TRBD1 (5 bases). The CDR3 sequence is 15 residues long. The germline V gene encodes CDR1 SNHLY and CDR2 FYNNEI. Trimming pared 3 bases from V and 2 bases from J, leaving 12 bases between.